These 30 T cell receptor beta chains share one sample of origin, sequenced in a study of blood T cell repertoires in COVID-19. The table came from immunoSEQ multiplex PCR; TCRdb's copy has only in-frame clones and leaves some out. The sample has under 200,000 clones, approximately 88% seen once; the top ten hold less than 3%. Source material: peripheral blood. All receptors come from an older woman with acute or convalescent COVID-19.

This clone turned up a few times. The gene calls are TRBV14 and TRBJ1-6; 9 nucleotides match TRBD1. This CDR3 spans 17 amino acids. The ends lost 2 bases at V and 9 bases at J; junction bases unmatched: 11. Germline lookup yields CDR1 SGHDN and CDR2 FVKESK. The DNA for the CDR3 is TGTGCCAGCAGCCAATCTCCCAACAGGGGGCCGGTTTCACCCCTCCACTTT. Translated: CASSQSPNRGPVSPLHF.

The CDR3 coding sequence is TGTGTAACCTCCCGACCGGGGAGAGGGACCGGGGAGCTGTTTTTT. Its protein is CVTSRPGRGTGELFF. The chain joins TRBV5-4 to TRBJ2-2; weak D call: TRBD2 (5 bases). The CDR3 extends over 15 amino acids. The germline CDR1 and CDR2 sequences are SGHNT and YYREEE (reference sequence).

The V gene is TRBV25-1, the J gene TRBJ2-7, with a weak D call TRBD1 (6 bases). V shed 3 bases and J shed 2 bases, with 14 bases lying between them. Germline V gene sequence: CDR1 MGHDK, CDR2 SYGVNS. This CDR3 has 15 residues. The CDR3 here is CASSDAAGAPYEQYF. The CDR3 nucleotides read TGTGCCAGCAGTGATGCGGCAGGGGCTCCCTACGAGCAGTACTTC.

The rearrangement uses TRBV4-3 and TRBJ2-2; 8 nucleotides agree with TRBD1. Looked up from germline, CDR1 is LGHNA and CDR2 is YSLEER. The length of the CDR3 is 18 residues. J lost 1 base, V lost 0 bases, and 7 bases had no gene match. In nucleotides, the CDR3 is TGCGCCAGCAGCCAAGATCGGACAGGGAGCTTGAACACCGGGGAGCTGTTTTTT. Amino acids: CASSQDRTGSLNTGELFF.

The rearrangement uses TRBV7-6 and TRBJ2-3, with TRBD2 matching over 7 bases. J gave up 3 bases and V 3 bases, and 3 bases lay outside the gene matches. The CDR3 covers 14 residues. Germline CDR1 and CDR2: SGHVS and FNYEAQ. The CDR3 DNA is TGTGCCAGCAGCTTTGGGGGGGTGACAGATACGCAGTATTTT. As protein: CASSFGGVTDTQYF.

The chain carries TRBV5-1 and TRBJ2-1, with 10 bases fitting TRBD2. J was trimmed by 4 bases and V by 4 bases; bases with no gene match: 8. Germline V gene lookup returns CDR1 SGHRS and CDR2 YFSETQ. CDR3 size: 16 residues. The CDR3: CASSRDLAGVYNEQFF. The CDR3 DNA sequence: TGCGCCAGCAGCAGAGATCTAGCGGGGGTTTACAATGAGCAGTTCTTC.

The V and J genes are TRBV28 and TRBJ2-2, with D tentatively TRBD1 (5 bases). Germline V gene data show CDR1 as MDHEN and CDR2 as SYDVKM. V gave up 6 bases and J gave up 5 bases, with 7 bases separating them. This CDR3 is built from 12 residues. The CDR3 DNA sequence: TGTGCCAGCAGATCAGGGACCGGGGAGCTGTTTTTT. This sequence encodes CASRSGTGELFF.

This clone was observed a handful of times. The chain combines TRBV28 with TRBJ1-5; 9 positions agree with TRBD1. The CDR3 covers 15 residues. Germline CDR1 and CDR2: MDHEN and SYDVKM. The V and J ends lost 6 bases and 5 bases, in that order; junction bases with no gene match: 8. The CDR3 is CASSSGQGYDQPQHF. As DNA, the CDR3 is TGTGCCAGCAGCTCGGGACAGGGTTACGATCAGCCCCAGCATTTT.

V gene TRBV7-2 combines with J gene TRBJ2-7; D may be TRBD2 (5 bases). Germline V gene lookup returns CDR1 SGHTA and CDR2 FQGNSA. This CDR3 region has 15 residues. Trimming left V 2 bases short and J 6 bases short, with 17 bases between. The CDR3 reads CASSLTRTGWGEQYF. The CDR3 DNA is TGTGCCAGCAGCTTAACTCGGACTGGTTGGGGCGAGCAGTACTTC.

The chain combines TRBV4-1 with TRBJ2-1; the match to TRBD2 covers 7 bases. This CDR3 contains 15 residues. Germline V gene sequence: CDR1 MGHRA, CDR2 YSYEKL. J gave up 0 bases and V 4 bases, and 3 bases lay outside the gene matches. The CDR3 is CASSPGGSSYNEQFF. The CDR3 DNA is TGCGCCAGCAGCCCCGGGGGGAGCTCCTACAATGAGCAGTTCTTC.

V usage is TRBV5-6 and J usage is TRBJ2-7, with 7 bases lining up with TRBD2. From germline, CDR1 is SGHDT and CDR2 YYEEEE. V lost 5 bases to trimming and J lost 7 bases; unmatched junction nucleotides: 3. The CDR3 totals 11 residues. CDR3 DNA sequence: TGTGCCAGCAGTCTCGGGGGGGAGCAGTACTTC. Protein product: CASSLGGEQYF.

The chain carries TRBV7-2 and TRBJ2-1; 10 positions match TRBD2. V was clipped by 3 bases and J by 4 bases; unmatched bases: 12. The CDR3 is made up of 18 amino acids. Germline V gene data show CDR1 as SGHTA and CDR2 as FQGNSA. CDR3 protein: CASSFKLAGASGYNEQFF. DNA of the CDR3: TGTGCCAGCAGCTTTAAGCTAGCGGGGGCATCCGGTTACAATGAGCAGTTCTTC.

V is TRBV2 and J is TRBJ2-1; maybe TRBD2 (6 bases). The CDR3 consists of 14 residues. The germline CDR1 and CDR2 sequences are SNHLY and FYNNEI. The V and J ends lost 4 bases and 0 bases respectively, with 7 bases between them. The chain's CDR3 is CASSVGGSYNEQFF. The CDR3 DNA is TGTGCCAGCAGTGTGGGGGGCTCCTACAATGAGCAGTTCTTC.

This clone was seen just once. V is TRBV24-1 and J is TRBJ1-2, with 7 bases matching TRBD1. Germline lookup yields CDR1 KGHDR and CDR2 SFDVKD. This CDR3 is 15 amino acids long. V lost 4 bases to trimming and J lost 3 bases; unmatched junction nucleotides: 7. CDR3 loop: CATSDWTGGDYGYTF. DNA for the CDR3: TGTGCCACCAGTGACTGGACAGGAGGGGACTATGGCTACACCTTC.

This chain connects TRBV5-1 to TRBJ1-6; D possibly corresponds to TRBD1 (5 bases). Trimming took 0 bases from V and 9 from J, leaving 19 bases between them. Germline assignment: CDR1 SGHRS and CDR2 YFSETQ. The CDR3 has 17 amino acids. The CDR3 reads CASSLELGTHSGSPLHF. CDR3 nucleotides: TGCGCCAGCAGCTTGGAGTTGGGGACTCACTCGGGTTCACCCCTCCACTTT.

This chain joins TRBV5-6 and TRBJ1-2, with D possibly being TRBD1 (6 bases). There are 14 residues in the CDR3. Germline CDR1 and CDR2: SGHDT and YYEEEE. V lost 2 bases and J 4 bases, leaving 12 bases between the germline ends. This CDR3 reads CASSFLGQIYGYTF. CDR3 DNA sequence: TGTGCCAGCAGCTTCTTAGGACAGATCTATGGCTACACCTTC.

The chain combines TRBV12-3 or TRBV12-4 with TRBJ1-3, with 9 positions matching TRBD1. CDR3 length equals 13 residues. Trimming cost V 5 bases and J 7 bases; bases outside gene matches: 3. CDR3: CASSPGQGNTIYF. DNA of the CDR3: TGTGCCAGCAGTCCAGGACAGGGGAACACCATATATTTT.

The chain recombines TRBV7-2 with TRBJ2-2; tentatively, D is TRBD1 (6 bases). CDR1 and CDR2 (germline): SGHTA, FQGNSA. The CDR3 is made up of 15 amino acids. The germline V and J ends were trimmed by 2 bases and 1 base, with 8 bases remaining between them. For the CDR3, the DNA is TGTGCCAGCAGCTTACAGGGGAGGAACACCGGGGAGCTGTTTTTT. This translates into CASSLQGRNTGELFF.

V and J are TRBV6-2 or TRBV6-3 and TRBJ2-3; TRBD2 agrees at 13 bases. V trimming: 2 bases; J trimming: 6 bases; junction bases outside the gene matches: 8. Germline loops: CDR1 MNHEY, CDR2 SVGEGT. CDR3 length: 17 residues. The CDR3 sequence is CASSYLPTSGGVDTQYF. The DNA of the CDR3 is TGTGCCAGCAGTTACCTACCTACTAGCGGGGGGGTGGATACGCAGTATTTT.

This chain joins TRBV28 and TRBJ1-5; D uncertain. CDR3 size: 14 residues. V was cut by 7 bases and J by 2 bases, with 12 bases left in between. Per the germline V gene, CDR1 is MDHEN and CDR2 is SYDVKM. CDR3 residues: CASILLGGNQPQHF. Here the CDR3 DNA reads TGTGCCAGCATCCTTCTTGGAGGCAATCAGCCCCAGCATTTT.

The genes are TRBV9 and TRBJ1-1; D ambiguous. CDR1 and CDR2 from the germline V gene are SGDLS and YYNGEE. The CDR3 has 12 amino acids. V was shortened by 3 bases and J by 2 bases, with 5 bases between the two germline ends. CDR3 sequence (DNA): TGTGCCAGCAGCGGGCTCAACACTGAAGCTTTCTTT. Protein: CASSGLNTEAFF.

V gene TRBV6-5 combines with J gene TRBJ2-2; 10 bases line up with TRBD1. J gave up 6 bases and V 4 bases, and 2 bases lay outside the gene matches. Per the germline V gene, CDR1 is MNHEY and CDR2 is SVGAGI. The CDR3 extends over 14 amino acids. The CDR3 nucleotides read TGTGCCAGCAGTTCCGACAGGGGGCCCGGGGAGCTGTTTTTT. Amino acids: CASSSDRGPGELFF.

The rearrangement uses TRBV13 and TRBJ2-7, with 8 nucleotides matching TRBD1. Germline CDR1 and CDR2: PRHDT and FYEKMQ (reference sequence). Unmatched junction bases numbered 17, after V lost 8 bases and J lost 5 bases. This CDR3 has 16 amino acids. CDR3 sequence: CASSLLRTGSAHEQYF. The CDR3 bases are TGTGCCAGCTCCCTCCTCCGGACAGGGTCTGCGCACGAGCAGTACTTC.

This chain connects TRBV28 to TRBJ2-2; no firm D call. The CDR3 is made up of 13 amino acids. Germline CDR1 is MDHEN and CDR2 is SYDVKM. Between the trimmed V and J ends, which lost 4 bases and 5 bases, there was a span of 8 bases. The CDR3 DNA follows: TGTGCCAGCAGTTCCTCCTATACCGGGGAGCTGTTTTTT. Translated, it gives CASSSSYTGELFF. Filled out from reference TRBV28 and TRBJ2-2, the complete variable domain reads DVKVTQSSRYLVKRTGEKVFLECVQDMDHENMFWYRQDPGLGLRLIYFSYDVKMKEKGDIPEGYSVSREKKERFSLILESASTNQTSMYLCASSSSYTGELFFGEGSRLTVL.

This sequence joins TRBV6-5 and TRBJ1-3; 9 nucleotides line up with TRBD1. The CDR3 runs 15 residues. The V and J ends lost 6 bases and 2 bases, in that order; junction bases with no gene match: 5. CDR1 and CDR2 from the germline V gene are MNHEY and SVGAGI. In nucleotides, the CDR3 is TGTGCCAGCAGCCTACAGGGGGCGCCTGGAAACACCATATATTTT. Translation: CASSLQGAPGNTIYF.

V gene TRBV4-1 combines with J gene TRBJ2-6; possibly TRBD1 for D (5 bases). This CDR3 has 17 residues. The V and J ends lost 3 bases and 4 bases respectively, with 16 bases between them. The germline CDR1 and CDR2 sequences are MGHRA and YSYEKL. The CDR3 is CASSHYKPGSGANVLTF. The CDR3 bases are TGCGCCAGCAGCCACTACAAACCAGGGTCCGGGGCCAACGTCCTGACTTTC.

This sequence joins TRBV28 and TRBJ1-1; 10 bases fit TRBD1. The V gene's germline CDR1 is MDHEN and CDR2 SYDVKM. After removal of 8 bases from V and 4 bases from J, the junction contained 7 bases not matched to a gene. The CDR3 has 14 amino acids. The CDR3 loop is CASPPGTGATEAFF. The CDR3 coding sequence is TGTGCCAGCCCACCGGGGACAGGGGCCACTGAAGCTTTCTTT.

This clone has a single count. The chain is built from TRBV7-9 and TRBJ1-5; a weak D match, TRBD1 (6 bases). The CDR3 is 14 residues long. Germline V gene lookup returns CDR1 SEHNR and CDR2 FQNEAQ (reference sequence). With 3 bases removed from V and 4 bases from J, the gap between germline ends came to 10 bases. CDR3: CASSLGGRNQPQHF. CDR3 in DNA: TGTGCCAGCAGCTTGGGGGGGCGAAATCAGCCCCAGCATTTT.

The CDR3 is CASSFAGTAYNEQFF. The DNA for the CDR3 is TGCGCCAGCAGCTTTGCCGGGACAGCTTACAATGAGCAGTTCTTC. This chain connects TRBV5-1 to TRBJ2-1, with TRBD1 matching 7 bases. This CDR3 spans 15 amino acids. Germline V gene sequence: CDR1 SGHRS, CDR2 YFSETQ. V lost 2 bases and J lost 4; bases outside the gene matches: 6.

The chain employs TRBV19 and TRBJ1-5, with a possible D match to TRBD1 (6 bases). V lost 4 bases and J 4 bases, leaving 8 bases between the germline ends. CDR1 LNHDA and CDR2 SQIVND come from the germline V gene (reference sequence). The CDR3 has 13 amino acids. In DNA form, the CDR3 reads TGTGCCAGTAGTAGGACAGAAAATCAGCCCCAGCATTTT. This sequence encodes CASSRTENQPQHF.